This T cell receptor beta chain was profiled in a study of beta chain features in type 1 diabetes (dated by TCRdb to 2016 to 2019). About the full investigation: Mean age, gender distribution, total cell number and subset yield were not different between patients and healthy donors. Across all samples, about 110 million sorted cells were examined, and cell number per subset correlated strongly with RNA yield. Whereas all 28 donors provided naive and central memory subsets, regulatory and stem cell-like memory subsets were isolated from just 8 patients and about 8 healthy donors. In the study, TCRB repertoires of sorted circulating CD4+ T cell subsets from recently diagnosed type 1 diabetes patients were compared with those of matched healthy donors.

A single peripheral blood draw of 95 to 150 mL on average was collected from each donor into heparinised tubes. A BD FACSAria II and a panel including CD45RO, CCR7, CD25, CD127, CD95 and CD27 were used to sort naive, central memory, regulatory and stem cell-like memory CD4+ T cells. A purity above 95% was achieved for all sorted populations. Right away, PBMCs were isolated by Lymphoprep density gradient centrifugation and were stained directly, with no culture step. So that batch effects would be minimized, each experiment stained and sorted samples in pairs, pairing one healthy donor with one patient. Overall results and qualifications from the work: Because cDNA was sequenced instead of genomic DNA, activated cells with high expression could be over-represented, although the groups did not differ in activation or CD3 levels. Naive, central memory and regulatory TCRB repertoires appeared to be more alike among patients than among healthy donors. Type 1 diabetes patients showed a moderate but significant shortening of TCRB CDR3 length in all four CD4+ subsets. Fewer insertions and more nucleotide deletions at VDJ recombination sites were observed in patients with type 1 diabetes, implying thymic rearrangement abnormalities. Because the HLA sub-analyses included only small numbers of individuals, any influence of HLA type on TCRB rearrangement was left unresolved. Shorter templates might be favored by PCR, yet because patient and control samples were amplified and corrected together, any such skew would affect both groups equally.

The High Capacity cDNA Reverse Transcription Kit was used to reverse transcribe all of the isolated RNA, meaning that expressed TCRB transcripts were what got sequenced. Deep immunoSEQ sequencing was performed on naive, central memory and regulatory T cell samples, with an average of roughly 3.3 million total reads per sample. Sorted cells were lysed in RLT buffer and RNA was extracted with DNase-treated RNeasy Micro or Mini kits, depending on cell number. Each cell subset was processed separately to prevent cross-contamination, with patient and healthy donor samples processed together. The immunoSEQ multiplex PCR was used to amplify TCRB sequences from cDNA, generating 87-bp fragments that spanned the CDR3 region. The amplicons were sequenced using the Illumina HiSeq platform. The study's processing was this. Synthetic template baselines were used to correct PCR bias computationally, reads within Hamming distance 2 were collapsed together, and singletons that could not be merged were discarded. Reads were aligned to IMGT to assign V, D and J genes, CDR3 length, and insertions or deletions at six rearrangement sites. Clonotype counts were normalized to sorted cell number within each subset before computing true diversity and Gini coefficients with the tcR R package. Repertoire sharing was quantified using the overlap coefficient calculated on TCRB nucleotide sequences. Out-of-frame TCRB sequences from naive cells were analyzed as a proxy for the pre-selection repertoire. What TCRdb holds here is the immuneACCESS table cut down to in-frame rearrangements. Part of the clones is not present; checked against another copy, under half of the missing clones reflect an unresolved V gene, and the others are unexplained. That table is the source of V, J and clone size, and D and trimming were worked out from the DNA. For this sample the table gives 240,000 or so clones, of which approximately 15% were detected only once. Roughly 0.02% of the sample is taken by the ten largest.

The CDR3 goes from the cysteine to the phenylalanine over 13 residues. Of the read, only the CDR3 DNA is kept; its 39 bases are in frame from base 1. Between the V and J ends, shortened by 0 bases and 5 bases respectively, the junction contains 5 bases. The germline V gene specifies SGHRS as CDR1 and YFSETQ as CDR2. The sample holds a few counts of this clone. It has no known antigen specificity. No base-level quality is on record; no much larger clone is a single base apart. The sequence came from a man aged 25-45 years with type 1 diabetes. Sequences were obtained from naive CD4+ T cells from blood. Sample cell subset or site, as interpreted from the label and publication: true naive CD4+ T cells. The sequence joins TRBV5-1 to TRBJ2-2; TRBD2 is a possible D gene, resting on 5 matching bases. The encoded CDR3 is CASSLERTGELFF. The DNA sequence is given as TGCGCCAGCAGCTTGGAGCGGACCGGGGAGCTGTTTTTT.